This T cell receptor (beta chain) derives from a study of PD-1 blockade in classical Hodgkin lymphoma. General study results and limits: Patients with an early start, nivolumab under 1 year after ASCT, were excluded.

Time point noted: cycle 4 day 1 (C4D1), after about 6 weeks of nivolumab. Every single patient, without exception, relapsed after autologous stem cell transplantation, and brentuximab vedotin exposure varied. Out of thawed PBMCs, magnetic negative selection purified CD4+ T cells. The CDR3 runs to 15 residues. V shed 4 bases and J 2 bases; nucleotides not matched to a gene: 8. Germline V gene sequence: CDR1 MDHEN, CDR2 SYDVKM. Profiling relied on immunoSEQ multiplex PCR, and the TCRdb table lists in-frame clones only, not all of them. The top ten clones hold approximately 2.7% of a sample with approximately 20,000 clones, over 65% of them seen once. A note on this clone: The antigen remains undetermined.

The sequence was obtained from a human donor with classical Hodgkin lymphoma. Sequences were derived from CD4+ T cells from blood, sampled before the fourth cycle of nivolumab. The V call is TRBV28, the J call TRBJ2-7, with 7 bases lining up with TRBD1. This CDR3 reads CASSSTYRGTYEQYF. The CDR3 bases are TGTGCCAGCAGTTCCACCTACAGGGGCACCTACGAGCAGTACTTC.